Presented here are 7 T cell receptor beta chains from one specimen sequenced in a study of T cell responses to AZD1222 COVID-19 vaccine. The method was immunoSEQ multiplex PCR; TCRdb's version includes in-frame clones alone and lacks a portion of them. Among some 150,000 clones listed, around 90% were seen once. This sample comprised peripheral blood, obtained on day 0 of AZD1222 vaccination. The receptors derive from an adult in good health.

This chain uses TRBV27 with TRBJ2-3; TRBD1 matches 7 bases. The CDR3 is 16 amino acids. J gave up 0 bases and V 2 bases, and 5 bases lay outside the gene matches. Germline CDR1 and CDR2: MNHEY and SMNVEV (reference sequence). This CDR3 reads CASSLRETGSTDTQYF. The CDR3, as DNA: TGTGCCAGCAGTTTAAGGGAGACAGGGAGCACAGATACGCAGTATTTT.

CDR3 amino acids: CASSPRQGIMNTEAFF. Here the CDR3 DNA reads TGTGCCAGCAGCCCCAGACAGGGTATTATGAACACTGAAGCTTTCTTT. The J gene is TRBJ1-1, the V gene TRBV16; TRBD1 matches 7 bases. Germline loops: CDR1 KGHSY, CDR2 FQNENV. V shed 4 bases, J shed 0 bases, and the junction held 8 bases outside the gene matches. The CDR3 totals 16 residues.

The rearrangement links TRBV28 to TRBJ1-6; D call uncertain. Germline lookup yields CDR1 MDHEN and CDR2 SYDVKM. The V end was cut by 5 bases, the J end by 12 bases, with 14 bases between. The CDR3 runs 13 residues. The CDR3, as DNA: TGTGCCAGCAGTCTCCGGGAGTCGCGACCCCTCCACTTT. It specifies CASSLRESRPLHF.

V is TRBV18 and J is TRBJ2-7; the D gene is possibly TRBD1 (6 bases). Trimming cost V 2 bases and J 3 bases, with 8 bases left between them. Per the germline V gene, CDR1 is KGHSH and CDR2 is LQKENI. CDR3 size: 13 residues. CDR3 in amino acids: CASSPGQSYEQYF. The DNA of the CDR3 is TGTGCCAGCTCACCAGGACAGAGCTACGAGCAGTACTTC.

The chain uses TRBV12-5 and TRBJ1-4; 7 nucleotides line up with TRBD1. Trimming took 6 bases from V and 0 from J; bases not matched to a gene: 4. Germline values: CDR1 LGHNT, CDR2 FRNRAP. The CDR3 length is 15 residues. The CDR3 reads CASGTGAATNEKLFF. CDR3 nucleotides: TGTGCTAGTGGAACAGGGGCTGCAACTAATGAAAAACTGTTTTTT. Together with reference TRBV12-5 and TRBJ1-4, the CDR3 gives the full variable domain: DARVTQTPRHKVTEMGQEVTMRCQPILGHNTVFWYRQTMMQGLELLAYFRNRAPLDDSGMPKDRFSAEMPDATLATLKIQPSEPRDSAVYFCASGTGAATNEKLFFGSGTQLSVL.

Turning to this clone: Different DNA sequences within this sample yield the same CDR3. The chain has TRBV11-2 and TRBJ2-7; no reliable D call. The ends were cut back, 1 base at V and 2 bases at J, with 0 bases in the middle. The CDR3 extends over 11 amino acids. From germline, CDR1 is SGHAT and CDR2 FQNNGV. CDR3 in amino acids: CASSLAYEQYF. DNA for the CDR3: TGTGCCAGCAGCTTAGCCTACGAGCAGTACTTC.

This clone was seen a handful of times. The chain carries TRBV6-1 and TRBJ2-7; no firm D call. Germline V lookup: CDR1 MNHNS, CDR2 SASEGT. V lost 1 base and J lost 2, with 6 bases in between. CDR3 length equals 13 residues. Here the CDR3 reads CASSEVNTYEQYF. DNA of the CDR3: TGTGCCAGCAGTGAAGTCAACACCTACGAGCAGTACTTC.